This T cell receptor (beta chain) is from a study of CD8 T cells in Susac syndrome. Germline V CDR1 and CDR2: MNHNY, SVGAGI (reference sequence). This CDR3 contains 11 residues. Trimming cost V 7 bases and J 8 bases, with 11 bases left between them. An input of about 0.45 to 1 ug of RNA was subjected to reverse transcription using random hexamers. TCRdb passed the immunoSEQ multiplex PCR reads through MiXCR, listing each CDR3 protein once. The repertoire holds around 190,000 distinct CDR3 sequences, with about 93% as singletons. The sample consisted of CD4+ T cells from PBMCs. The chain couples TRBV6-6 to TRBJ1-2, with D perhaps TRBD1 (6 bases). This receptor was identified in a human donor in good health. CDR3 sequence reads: CASTGGLGYTF. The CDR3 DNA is TGTGCCAGCACGGGGGGGCTGGGCTACACCTTC.